This T cell receptor beta chain was identified during a study of OX40 agonist ivuxolimab in advanced cancers. Study in general: It was permissible to have had prior anti-PD-1, anti-PD-L1 or anti-CTLA-4 therapy, and about 40% had some. Partial responses, seen in three patients, involved one hepatocellular carcinoma and two cutaneous melanomas. Whole-study findings and limits: The mean number of expanded clones was higher in CD8+ T cells than in CD4+. CD4+ and CD8+ blood T cells expanded clonally by week 6 at 0.1 to 3.0 mg/kg.

The CDR3 is 13 residues long. Germline CDR1 and CDR2: LNHDA and SQIVND (reference sequence). Trimming removed 4 bases from V and 6 bases from J, with 10 bases in between. Libraries were prepared by immunoSEQ multiplex PCR; TCRdb keeps only in-frame clonotypes and omits some of them. The table includes some 52,000 clones, 94% detected once. A remark on this clone: Antigen: not known.

The rearrangement links TRBV19 to TRBJ1-5, with a tentative D call TRBD1 (5 bases). Specimen: CD4+ or CD8+ T cells sorted from blood, collected in a trial of the OX40 agonist ivuxolimab. This receptor was obtained from an adult with an advanced solid tumor such as melanoma, head and neck, liver or kidney cancer. This CDR3 reads CASSTDSGQPQHF. The CDR3 coding sequence is TGTGCCAGTAGTACCGACAGCGGTCAGCCCCAGCATTTT. The complete variable domain, with remaining parts taken from reference TRBV19 and TRBJ1-5, reads DGGITQSPKYLFRKEGQNVTLSCEQNLNHDAMYWYRQDPGQGLRLIYYSQIVNDFQKGDIAEGYSVSREKKESFPLTVTSAQKNPTAFYLCASSTDSGQPQHFGDGTRLSIL.